This T cell receptor beta chain was observed in a study of blood T cell repertoires in COVID-19. Study-level background: The United States, Italy and Spain provided the acute and convalescent COVID-19 samples. The cDNA or gDNA used as material had been derived from T cells, B-cell-depleted T cells, or PBMCs.

Original handling: Amplifying reference gene primers gave estimates of nucleated cell counts. Some clones are missing from TCRdb's copy, which holds only in-frame ones; the method was immunoSEQ multiplex PCR. That table is the source of V, J and clone size, and D and trimming were worked out from the DNA. This table has 200,000 to 250,000 clones, under 90% appearing once. Within 2 weeks before study entry, exposed participants met a COVID-19 case. The count of this clone is one. Germline V gene lookup returns CDR1 SNHLY and CDR2 FYNNEI. The CDR3 length is 15 residues. V was pared by 7 bases and J by 4 bases, with 20 bases between.

This receptor was identified in a woman in her thirties or forties who had been exposed to COVID-19. V usage is TRBV2 and J usage is TRBJ2-7, with a tentative D call TRBD2 (7 bases). Sequenced material: PBMCs or T cells enriched from blood (not recorded which). Here the CDR3 reads CASTGERGRGYEQYF. The CDR3 DNA reads TGTGCCAGCACCGGCGAGAGGGGGAGGGGGTACGAGCAGTACTTC.